Following are 26 T cell receptor beta chains from one sample sequenced in a study of T cells after yellow fever vaccination. TCRdb used MiXCR to reprocess the 5' RACE reads, holding one entry per CDR3 protein. This sample carries about 340,000 distinct CDR3 sequences, 3% to 4.5% of them seen once, and the ten largest clones take less than 25%. The material was PBMCs, obtained 5 days after the yellow fever booster vaccination. The receptors here all came from a man aged 18 to 29 who received the YFV17D yellow fever vaccine.

The chain couples TRBV6-2 or TRBV6-3 to TRBJ1-5; 9 bases line up with TRBD1. V was pared by 7 bases and J by 2 bases, with 12 bases of the junction left unmatched. The CDR3 is 17 residues long. Germline-derived CDR1 and CDR2 are MNHEY and SVGEGT. CDR3 sequence reads: CASMSPTGGAGNQPQHF. CDR3 sequence (DNA): TGTGCCAGCATGTCACCTACAGGGGGCGCGGGCAATCAGCCCCAGCATTTT.

V gene TRBV7-2 combines with J gene TRBJ1-2; TRBD1 might be the D (6 bases). Germline CDR1 SGHTA, CDR2 FQGNSA. V was pared by 5 bases and J by 8 bases, with 9 bases between. The CDR3 loop spans 11 amino acids. CDR3 in DNA: TGTGCCAGCAGCAGGACAGAAGGCTACACCTTC. It is translated as CASSRTEGYTF.

The sample holds many counts of this clonotype. The chain has TRBV4-3 and TRBJ1-1; weak D call: TRBD1 (5 bases). This CDR3 contains 15 residues. Trimming cost V 4 bases and J 4 bases, with 16 bases left between them. The germline V gene encodes CDR1 LGHNA and CDR2 YSLEER. CDR3 sequence: CASSLLGARFTEAFF. CDR3 DNA sequence: TGCGCCAGCAGCCTCTTAGGGGCACGGTTCACTGAAGCTTTCTTT.

This clonotype was seen a handful of times. The chain carries TRBV27 and TRBJ2-1, with 7 positions matching TRBD1. V shed 5 bases, J shed 4 bases, and the junction held 5 bases outside the gene matches. Germline CDR1 MNHEY, CDR2 SMNVEV (reference sequence). This CDR3 comprises 14 residues. The CDR3 DNA reads as TGTGCCAGCAGTGTGACAGGGATGTACAATGAGCAGTTCTTC. Its translation is CASSVTGMYNEQFF.

This clonotype was counted a few times. The rearrangement joins TRBV19 to TRBJ1-5; D is ambiguous. Trimming left V 6 bases short and J 3 bases short, with 12 bases between. Germline V lookup: CDR1 LNHDA, CDR2 SQIVND (reference sequence). The CDR3 is 14 amino acids. This CDR3 is CASRGWETNQPQHF. The CDR3, as DNA: TGTGCCAGTAGAGGGTGGGAGACCAATCAGCCCCAGCATTTT.

This clonotype was detected only a few times. The chain carries TRBV5-1 and TRBJ2-5; maybe TRBD1 (6 bases). Per germline, CDR1 SGHRS and CDR2 YFSETQ. This CDR3 region has 16 residues. The V end was cut by 4 bases, the J end by 1 base, with 17 bases between. The CDR3 reads CASSLNRVGRQETQYF. In DNA form, the CDR3 reads TGCGCCAGCAGCCTAAACAGGGTGGGGCGCCAAGAGACCCAGTACTTC.

There are a few counts of this clonotype. This chain uses TRBV28 with TRBJ2-2; 9 bases line up with TRBD2. J lost 1 base, V lost 7 bases, and 10 bases had no gene match. Germline V CDR1 and CDR2: MDHEN, SYDVKM. This CDR3 is 17 amino acids long. CDR3 loop: CASTSPLAGKNTGELFF. The DNA for the CDR3 is TGTGCCAGCACCTCTCCCCTAGCGGGGAAGAACACCGGGGAGCTGTTTTTT. Variable domain in full (rest from reference TRBV28 and TRBJ2-2): DVKVTQSSRYLVKRTGEKVFLECVQDMDHENMFWYRQDPGLGLRLIYFSYDVKMKEKGDIPEGYSVSREKKERFSLILESASTNQTSMYLCASTSPLAGKNTGELFFGEGSRLTVL.

V is TRBV7-3 and J is TRBJ1-1; D may be TRBD1 (5 bases). The V and J ends lost 5 bases and 1 base respectively, with 8 bases between them. From germline, CDR1 is SGHTA and CDR2 FQGTGA. The CDR3 has 13 amino acids. The CDR3 DNA follows: TGTGCCAGCAGCAACGGGGGGAACACTGAAGCTTTCTTT. This encodes CASSNGGNTEAFF.

This clonotype came up once. The chain links TRBV20-1 to TRBJ2-7, with TRBD1 as a possible D gene (5 bases). The CDR3 contains 13 residues. Trimming took 5 bases from V and 1 from J, leaving 12 bases between them. Germline V gives CDR1 DFQATT, CDR2 SNEGSKA (reference sequence). This chain's CDR3 is CSAPQGSSYEQYF. The CDR3 region has the DNA TGCAGTGCTCCCCAGGGTTCTTCCTACGAGCAGTACTTC.

The chain carries TRBV5-8 and TRBJ2-7; 7 positions agree with TRBD1. V was clipped by 4 bases and J by 3 bases; unmatched bases: 7. Germline CDR1 reads SGHTS; CDR2 reads YDEGEE. This CDR3 region has 14 residues. CDR3 in DNA: TGTGCCAGCAGCCGTTCGGGACAGATCTACGAGCAGTACTTC. This encodes CASSRSGQIYEQYF. The whole variable domain, remainder taken from reference TRBV5-8 and TRBJ2-7, is EAGVTQSPTHLIKTRGQQATLRCSPISGHTSVYWYQQALGLGLQFLLWYDEGEERNRGNFPPRFSGRQFPNYSSELNVNALELEDSALYLCASSRSGQIYEQYFGPGTRLTVT.

The chain combines TRBV4-3 with TRBJ2-2, with D possibly being TRBD1 (6 bases). Germline CDR1 LGHNA, CDR2 YSLEER. The CDR3 consists of 17 residues. The V end lost 2 bases, the J end lost 1 base, and 14 bases lay between the germline ends. CDR3 sequence (DNA): TGCGCCAGCAGCCAACCACCGTGGGGGCAGAACACCGGGGAGCTGTTTTTT. It specifies CASSQPPWGQNTGELFF.

Many counts were recorded for this clonotype. The chain links TRBV7-2 to TRBJ2-1, with 10 bases aligning to TRBD2. CDR3 size: 13 residues. V was pared by 6 bases and J by 9 bases, with 5 bases of the junction left unmatched. In germline, CDR1 is SGHTA, CDR2 FQGNSA. CDR3 coding DNA: TGTGCCAGCAGACTGGGACTAGCGAGTGAGCAGTTCTTC. Its protein is CASRLGLASEQFF.

This clonotype was seen more than once but under ten times. This chain uses TRBV7-2 with TRBJ2-5, with D tentatively TRBD1 (5 bases). Per germline, CDR1 SGHTA and CDR2 FQGNSA. V was cut by 1 base and J by 5 bases, with 14 bases left in between. CDR3 length: 15 amino acids. The CDR3 DNA sequence: TGTGCCAGCAGCTTAGTCGTGGCAGGGTGGGAGACCCAGTACTTC. It encodes CASSLVVAGWETQYF.

This clonotype has only a few counts. The chain joins TRBV6-5 to TRBJ2-3, with TRBD2 matching over 8 bases. V was clipped by 2 bases and J by 3 bases; unmatched bases: 19. The CDR3 is 20 residues long. The germline V gene has CDR1 MNHEY and CDR2 SVGAGI. Here the CDR3 DNA reads TGTGCCAGCAGTTACCGACGAGGCAAGAAAAGCGGGGGCCGAACAGATACGCAGTATTTT. Its translation is CASSYRRGKKSGGRTDTQYF.

This clonotype was counted only a few times. The V and J genes are TRBV6-5 and TRBJ2-3; D unclear. The CDR3 consists of 15 residues. Trimming left V 3 bases short and J 1 base short, with 11 bases between. Germline V gene data show CDR1 as MNHEY and CDR2 as SVGAGI. As DNA, the CDR3 is TGTGCCAGCAGTTATCGGAGTGAAGGCACAGATACGCAGTATTTT. It encodes CASSYRSEGTDTQYF.

This clonotype came up a few times. Here the CDR3 reads CASSLVRRGGQETQYF. CDR3 DNA sequence: TGCGCCAGCAGCTTGGTGAGGCGGGGGGGCCAAGAGACCCAGTACTTC. This sequence joins TRBV5-1 and TRBJ2-5; 9 positions match TRBD2. The CDR3 length is 16 residues. Trimming removed 0 bases from V and 1 base from J; junction bases left unmatched: 4. Per the germline V gene, CDR1 is SGHRS and CDR2 is YFSETQ.

There are a few counts of this clonotype. The gene calls are TRBV19 and TRBJ1-5; D is ambiguous. Germline V gene data show CDR1 as LNHDA and CDR2 as SQIVND (reference sequence). This CDR3 comprises 13 residues. V was cut by 8 bases and J by 4 bases, with 12 bases left in between. CDR3 region: CASAGVLNQPQHF. Written as DNA, the CDR3 is TGTGCCAGTGCCGGGGTTCTTAATCAGCCCCAGCATTTT.

This clonotype was recorded many times. The chain couples TRBV5-4 to TRBJ2-7; D gene unclear. CDR1 and CDR2 (germline): SGHNT, YYREEE (reference sequence). Trimming pared 3 bases from V and 3 bases from J, leaving 10 bases between. The CDR3 has 13 amino acids. For the CDR3, the DNA is TGTGCCAGCAGCTCTGAGGCTAGCTACGAGCAGTACGTC. This codes for CASSSEASYEQYV.

The sample holds many counts of this clonotype. This chain's CDR3 is CASRRTATTREQYF. The CDR3 DNA sequence: TGTGCCAGCAGAAGAACGGCGACCACCCGCGAGCAGTACTTC. This chain joins TRBV5-6 and TRBJ2-7; the D is unclear. Germline CDR1 SGHDT, CDR2 YYEEEE. V lost 5 bases to trimming and J lost 6 bases, with 18 bases between them. CDR3 size: 14 residues.

This clonotype appeared a few times. The CDR3 DNA follows: TGTGCCAGCAGTGAACGCGTAGGGAATAATGGCTACACCTTC. Translation gives CASSERVGNNGYTF. The chain combines TRBV2 with TRBJ1-2; D is ambiguous. The CDR3 has 14 amino acids. From germline, CDR1 is SNHLY and CDR2 FYNNEI. Trimming removed 2 bases at V and 6 bases at J, with 13 bases between.

Regarding this clonotype: The junction departs from germline at one end; a sequencing error may be responsible. The chain combines TRBV18 with TRBJ1-1; D call uncertain. Germline lookup yields CDR1 KGHSH and CDR2 LQKENI. The CDR3 is made up of 12 amino acids. CDR3 region: CATSDGNTEAFF. The CDR3 DNA follows: TGTGCCACCTCAGACGGGAACACTGAAGCTTTCTTT. Full variable domain (missing parts from reference TRBV18 and TRBJ1-1): NAGVMQNPRHLVRRRGQEARLRCSPMKGHSHVYWYRQLPEEGLKFMVYLQKENIIDESGMPKERFSAEFPKEGPSILRIQQVVRGDSAAYFCATSDGNTEAFFGQGTRLTVV.

The genes are TRBV20-1 and TRBJ2-6; TRBD1 matches 8 bases. CDR1 is DFQATT and CDR2 is SNEGSKA in the germline V gene (reference sequence). J gave up 0 bases and V 3 bases, and 7 bases lay outside the gene matches. This CDR3 spans 17 amino acids. CDR3 DNA: TGCAGTGCTAGGGGTGGACAGGGATACTCTGGGGCCAACGTCCTGACTTTC. It yields the protein CSARGGQGYSGANVLTF.

This clonotype has a count of ten or more. The V call is TRBV12-3 or TRBV12-4, the J call TRBJ2-1; D uncertain. The CDR3 loop spans 13 amino acids. V lost 2 bases and J lost 9, with 11 bases in between. The CDR3: CASSLISLVEQFF. DNA for the CDR3: TGTGCCAGCAGTTTAATTAGTTTGGTTGAGCAGTTCTTC.

The chain carries TRBV14 and TRBJ2-3, with D possibly being TRBD1 (5 bases). The CDR3 is 15 amino acids. V shed 2 bases and J shed 6 bases, with 15 bases lying between them. CDR1 is SGHDN and CDR2 is FVKESK in the germline V gene. In DNA, the CDR3 is TGTGCCAGCAGCCAAACCGCAGGGTGGAGTGATACGCAGTATTTT. This gives the protein CASSQTAGWSDTQYF.

This chain uses TRBV11-2 with TRBJ2-1; unclear D gene. V was shortened by 5 bases and J by 0 bases, with 11 bases between the two germline ends. The CDR3 is 15 residues long. Germline-derived CDR1 and CDR2 are SGHAT and FQNNGV. CDR3 nucleotides: TGTGCCAGCAGCCCCATTACGAGCTCCTACAATGAGCAGTTCTTC. Residues: CASSPITSSYNEQFF.

This clonotype was found a few times. The CDR3 reads CASSSGTDGYTF. The CDR3 DNA sequence: TGTGCCAGCAGCTCCGGGACGGATGGCTACACCTTC. The chain has TRBV12-3 or TRBV12-4 and TRBJ1-2; D is perhaps TRBD1 (5 bases). This CDR3 is built from 12 residues. Between the trimmed V and J ends, which lost 6 bases and 6 bases, there was a span of 11 bases.